The rows below give T cell receptor beta chains drawn from one sample of a study of T cells after yellow fever vaccination. From the 5' RACE reads, TCRdb called clonotypes with MiXCR, one entry per CDR3 protein. The sample lists about 32,000 distinct CDR3 sequences; 6.5% to 8% were seen once. Sequences were derived from PBMCs, either bulk or a sorted T-cell subset (CD4+, CD8+, memory, or dextramer-sorted; not recorded which), sampled on the day of the first yellow fever vaccination. The source is a young man who received the YFV17D yellow fever vaccine. Both conserved end residues are part of each CDR3. Each record gives: CDR3 protein, CDR3 DNA, D gene, clone size, V gene, J gene. A D gene is named only where the DNA matches it firmly. Rows may omit the clone size; those that give it use once, few, many or a size class.

CDR3: CASSLTSGGQETQYF
DNA: TGCGCCAGCAGCTTGACTAGCGGGGGGCAAGAGACCCAGTACTTC
D: TRBD2
size: many
V: TRBV5-1
J: TRBJ2-5

CDR3: CASSLAHRGETQYF
DNA: TGTGCCAGCAGCTTAGCGCACAGGGGAGAGACCCAGTACTTC
D: TRBD1
size: many
V: TRBV7-6
J: TRBJ2-5

CDR3: CASPGTALYNEQFF
DNA: TGCGCCAGCCCCGGGACAGCTTTATACAATGAGCAGTTCTTC
D: TRBD1
size: NA
V: TRBV23-1
J: TRBJ2-1

CDR3: CASSFWGREQFF
DNA: TGTGCCAGCAGCTTCTGGGGGCGCGAGCAGTTCTTC
D: NA
size: NA
V: TRBV7-2
J: TRBJ2-1

CDR3: CASSAARLAGGIDTQYF
DNA: TGTGCCAGCAGTGCTGCTCGACTAGCGGGGGGCATAGATACGCAGTATTTT
D: TRBD2
size: many
V: TRBV9
J: TRBJ2-3

CDR3: CASSRSTGELFF
DNA: TGTGCCAGCAGTCGATCCACCGGGGAGCTGTTTTTT
D: NA
size: many
V: TRBV12-3/TRBV12-4
J: TRBJ2-2

CDR3: CSASGAGLETQYF
DNA: TGCAGTGCTAGCGGCGCGGGGCTAGAGACCCAGTACTTC
D: NA
size: many
V: TRBV20-1
J: TRBJ2-5

CDR3: CAWSPGTGGSDEQFF
DNA: TGTGCCTGGAGTCCGGGGACAGGGGGTTCGGATGAGCAGTTCTTC
D: TRBD1
size: NA
V: TRBV30
J: TRBJ2-1

CDR3: CASSYSIGYDLGLGVGETQYF
DNA: TGTGCCAGCAGTTACTCGATCGGATACGACTTGGGGCTAGGGGTCGGGGAGACCCAGTACTTC
D: NA
size: many
V: TRBV6-2/TRBV6-3
J: TRBJ2-5

CDR3: CSLAPNYGYTF
DNA: TGCAGTTTAGCGCCAAACTATGGCTACACCTTC
D: NA
size: NA
V: TRBV20-1
J: TRBJ1-2

CDR3: CASSRGRGAQETQYF
DNA: TGTGCCAGTAGTAGGGGCCGGGGGGCCCAAGAGACCCAGTACTTC
D: NA
size: few
V: TRBV19
J: TRBJ2-5